Listed below are T cell receptor beta chains from one sample, sequenced in a study of cytomegalovirus exposure and HLA in healthy donors. Sequencing was performed with immunoSEQ multiplex PCR; in TCRdb, only in-frame clones are kept and a portion is missing. The table has some 150,000 clones, about four fifths seen once. The source material was PBMCs. These receptors were collected from a human donor in good health. Both conserved end residues are part of each CDR3. The D gene is left open where the match is weak. Only some rows state a clone size, as once, few, many or a class for expanded clones.

CDR3aa: CASSEIGAVAGTYEQYF
CDR3nt: TGCGCCAGCAGTGAGATCGGGGCGGTAGCGGGTACTTACGAGCAGTACTTC
d_gene: TRBD2
v_gene: TRBV10-2
j_gene: TRBJ2-7
abundance: once

CDR3aa: CASSMHGTSSNQPQHF
CDR3nt: TGTGCCAGTAGTATGCATGGAACTAGCTCCAATCAGCCCCAGCATTTT
d_gene: .
v_gene: TRBV19
j_gene: TRBJ1-5
abundance: .

CDR3aa: CASSSSSGTQYF
CDR3nt: TGTGCCAGCAGTTCCTCCTCCGGGACCCAGTACTTC
d_gene: .
v_gene: TRBV6-5
j_gene: TRBJ2-5
abundance: .

CDR3aa: CASSLSLAGHNTGELFF
CDR3nt: TGTGCCAGCAGTTTATCGTTAGCGGGGCATAACACCGGGGAGCTGTTTTTT
d_gene: TRBD2
v_gene: TRBV27
j_gene: TRBJ2-2
abundance: .

CDR3aa: CATSRDGGGSQPQHF
CDR3nt: TGTGCCACCAGCAGAGATGGAGGCGGATCTCAGCCCCAGCATTTT
d_gene: .
v_gene: TRBV15
j_gene: TRBJ1-5
abundance: .

CDR3aa: CASSVGQGRTGELFF
CDR3nt: TGTGCCAGCAGTGTGGGACAGGGGCGGACCGGGGAGCTGTTTTTT
d_gene: TRBD1
v_gene: TRBV25-1
j_gene: TRBJ2-2
abundance: .

CDR3aa: CASSLRTSGVETQYF
CDR3nt: TGTGCCAGCAGTTTACGGACTAGCGGGGTAGAGACCCAGTACTTC
d_gene: TRBD2
v_gene: TRBV27
j_gene: TRBJ2-5
abundance: once

CDR3aa: CASSLQNSYEQYF
CDR3nt: TGTGCCAGCAGTTTACAGAATTCCTACGAGCAGTACTTC
d_gene: .
v_gene: TRBV28
j_gene: TRBJ2-7
abundance: .

CDR3aa: CASSNRGRTSTDTQYF
CDR3nt: TGTGCCAGTAGTAATCGCGGGCGGACTAGCACAGATACGCAGTATTTT
d_gene: .
v_gene: TRBV19
j_gene: TRBJ2-3
abundance: .

CDR3aa: CASSQDRDTSGRGEQFF
CDR3nt: TGCGCCAGCAGCCAAGATCGGGACACGAGCGGGAGAGGTGAGCAGTTCTTC
d_gene: TRBD2
v_gene: TRBV4-1
j_gene: TRBJ2-1
abundance: .

CDR3aa: CASTYSGVDGYTF
CDR3nt: TGTGCCAGCACCTATTCGGGAGTGGATGGCTACACCTTC
d_gene: .
v_gene: TRBV21-1
j_gene: TRBJ1-2
abundance: .

CDR3aa: CASSFGTLDTDTQYF
CDR3nt: TGCGCCAGCAGCTTCGGGACACTCGACACAGATACGCAGTATTTT
d_gene: .
v_gene: TRBV5-1
j_gene: TRBJ2-3
abundance: few

CDR3aa: CASSLEGDLNTIYF
CDR3nt: TGCGCCAGCAGCCTCGAGGGAGATTTAAACACCATATATTTT
d_gene: .
v_gene: TRBV4-1
j_gene: TRBJ1-3
abundance: few

CDR3aa: CASRETGRVGETQYF
CDR3nt: TGTGCCAGTAGGGAGACAGGGAGAGTAGGAGAGACCCAGTACTTC
d_gene: TRBD1
v_gene: TRBV19
j_gene: TRBJ2-5
abundance: .

CDR3aa: CASSPRGSELEDTQYF
CDR3nt: TGTGCCAGCAGCCCCAGGGGGAGTGAGTTAGAAGATACGCAGTATTTT
d_gene: TRBD1
v_gene: TRBV9
j_gene: TRBJ2-3
abundance: .

CDR3aa: CASSLLAGASYEQYF
CDR3nt: TGTGCCAGCAGTTTGCTAGCGGGGGCCTCCTACGAGCAGTACTTC
d_gene: TRBD2
v_gene: TRBV28
j_gene: TRBJ2-7
abundance: .